This record looks at one TCR beta chain sequence and its context. These data belong to a study of T cells in Graves' hyperthyroidism and ophthalmopathy. About the research overall: Peripheral blood specimens were obtained at initial diagnosis, prior to any treatment.

The TCR beta CDR3 regions underwent amplification using RNA transcripts as the source. First-round RT-PCR of the TCR CDR3 relied on the HTBI primer set. TCRdb reprocessed the multiplex PCR reads via MiXCR and lists one record per CDR3 protein. The top ten hold roughly 15% of the sample, which has roughly 250,000 distinct CDR3 sequences, roughly 15% seen once. V lost 1 base and J lost 5, with 15 bases in between. In germline, CDR1 is SGHVS, CDR2 FQNEAQ. The CDR3 sequence is 15 residues long. Criteria for exclusion of patients were uncontrolled infection, other autoimmune disease, pregnancy or lactation.

The sample was blood. The clonotype originates from a woman aged 40 to 50 with Graves' hyperthyroidism that later progressed to Graves' ophthalmopathy. This sequence joins TRBV7-8 and TRBJ2-7; TRBD1 might be the D (6 bases). CDR3 protein: CASSLGHRELDEQYF. CDR3 coding DNA: TGTGCCAGCAGCTTAGGGCACAGGGAATTGGACGAGCAGTACTTC.